The sequence of this T cell receptor beta chain was determined in a study of beta chain features in type 1 diabetes. Expressed TCRB transcripts were sequenced, since all the RNA that had been isolated was reverse transcribed. Assay: immunoSEQ multiplex PCR; the TCRdb copy retains only in-frame clones and omits some. The sample has roughly 500,000 clones; roughly 11% are singletons. The clonotype comes from a woman in her late teens or twenties in good health. Sequencing was done on a sample of naive CD4+ T cells from blood.

CDR3 DNA sequence: TGTGCCAGCAGCCTGGGACACCTCAATGAGCAGTTCTTC. Translation gives CASSLGHLNEQFF. This rearrangement joins TRBV7-3 to TRBJ2-1; TRBD1 is a possible D gene (6 bases). Germline assignment: CDR1 SGHTA and CDR2 FQGTGA. V was shortened by 5 bases and J by 6 bases, with 11 bases between the two germline ends. The CDR3 runs 13 residues.